The 30 T cell receptor beta chains below all came from one sample that was sequenced in a study of blood T cell repertoires in COVID-19 (dated by TCRdb to 2020 to 2021). Library preparation used the immunoSEQ multiplex PCR assay. This is the immuneACCESS table as TCRdb keeps it, with only in-frame sequences that have V and J called. A part of the clones is gone; compared with another copy, unresolved V genes explain less than half, and the rest is unexplained. This sample gives 90,000 to 150,000 clones in total; 55% to 75% of them show up just once. Of the sample, under 0.95% is held by the ten largest clones. Sequencing used peripheral blood. Every receptor here comes from a human donor with acute or convalescent COVID-19. The donor label of this sample is uncertain.

The chain is built from TRBV13 and TRBJ2-1, with 8 bases matching TRBD2. The CDR3 is 17 residues long. The V gene's germline CDR1 is PRHDT and CDR2 FYEKMQ (reference sequence). The junction had 4 bases not matched to a gene; V was cut back by 0 bases and J by 0 bases. CDR3 nucleotide sequence: TGTGCCAGCAGCTTAGGGTTAGCGGGGCACTCCTACAATGAGCAGTTCTTC. Residues: CASSLGLAGHSYNEQFF.

This chain uses TRBV2 with TRBJ2-7; 7 bases are shared with TRBD1. The germline gives CDR1 SNHLY, CDR2 FYNNEI. CDR3 length equals 14 residues. Germline trimming cut 8 bases from V and 6 bases from J; bases unmatched to any gene: 13. The CDR3: CASGPRQGSLEQYV. As DNA, the CDR3 is TGTGCCAGCGGCCCCCGACAGGGATCTCTCGAGCAGTACGTC.

V is TRBV18 and J is TRBJ1-2, with 10 bases that match TRBD1. Looked up from germline, CDR1 is KGHSH and CDR2 is LQKENI. The CDR3 is 15 residues long. V lost 4 bases and J lost 7; bases outside the gene matches: 9. CDR3 sequence: CASSQLGQGDSGYTF. CDR3 nucleotide sequence: TGTGCCAGCTCACAGCTCGGACAGGGGGATAGTGGCTACACCTTC.

This clone was seen just once. This chain uses TRBV2 with TRBJ1-1; D uncertain. The V gene's germline CDR1 is SNHLY and CDR2 FYNNEI. There are 18 residues in the CDR3. The ends were cut back, 5 bases at V and 0 bases at J, with 22 bases in the middle. CDR3 coding DNA: TGTGCCAGCAGTCCTCGCCTGAACCTCAGAAACATGAACACTGAAGCTTTCTTT. Residues: CASSPRLNLRNMNTEAFF.

CDR3 sequence: CATSSGGPYEQYF. The CDR3 DNA reads TGTGCCACCTCCTCCGGGGGGCCGTACGAGCAGTACTTC. The V call is TRBV5-6, the J call TRBJ2-7; D might be TRBD2 (7 bases). The CDR3 is 13 residues long. Trimming stripped 9 bases from V and 4 bases from J, with 17 bases between. Germline assignment: CDR1 SGHDT and CDR2 YYEEEE.

This chain links TRBV5-1 with TRBJ1-1, with D unclear. Germline lookup yields CDR1 SGHRS and CDR2 YFSETQ. CDR3 size: 17 residues. Trimming stripped 1 base from V and 0 bases from J, with 16 bases between. CDR3: CASSLLRSRGMNTEAFF. CDR3 DNA: TGCGCCAGCAGCTTGCTCCGGTCACGAGGAATGAACACTGAAGCTTTCTTT.

The rearrangement uses TRBV27 and TRBJ2-2; D may be TRBD1 (5 bases). CDR3 length: 15 residues. The V and J ends lost 3 bases and 0 bases respectively, with 8 bases between them. Germline V CDR1 and CDR2: MNHEY, SMNVEV (reference sequence). This CDR3 is CASSFQGPNTGELFF. The CDR3 DNA reads TGTGCCAGCAGTTTTCAGGGCCCGAACACCGGGGAGCTGTTTTTT.

Of note for this clone: This same CDR3 is encoded by further DNA sequences in the sample. The rearrangement uses TRBV18 and TRBJ2-3; D is uncertain. This CDR3 is built from 14 residues. Looked up from germline, CDR1 is KGHSH and CDR2 is LQKENI. V dropped 3 bases and J dropped 0 bases, with 7 bases sitting between them. The CDR3 DNA reads TGTGCCAGCTCACCTGGCAGGAGCACAGATACGCAGTATTTT. Translated, it gives CASSPGRSTDTQYF.

V and J are TRBV7-2 and TRBJ2-2, with 9 bases fitting TRBD2. The germline V gene has CDR1 SGHTA and CDR2 FQGNSA. This CDR3 contains 16 residues. Unmatched junction bases numbered 7, after V lost 2 bases and J lost 6 bases. In DNA form, the CDR3 reads TGTGCCAGCAGCTTAACGCGGGTAGCGGGGGCCGGGGAGCTGTTTTTT. It codes for CASSLTRVAGAGELFF.

This clone is a singleton in its sample. The rearrangement joins TRBV5-1 to TRBJ1-1; 8 bases match TRBD1. CDR1 and CDR2 from the germline V gene are SGHRS and YFSETQ. The V and J ends lost 8 bases and 0 bases, in that order; junction bases with no gene match: 6. This CDR3 has 14 residues. CDR3 coding DNA: TGCGCCAGTTCGGGACAGGTTATGAACACTGAAGCTTTCTTT. Protein sequence: CASSGQVMNTEAFF. The variable domain in full, with the rest retrieved from reference TRBV5-1 and TRBJ1-1, is KAGVTQTPRYLIKTRGQQVTLSCSPISGHRSVSWYQQTPGQGLQFLFEYFSETQRNKGNFPGRFSGRQFSNSRSEMNVSTLELGDSALYLCASSGQVMNTEAFFGQGTRLTVV.

This chain joins TRBV6-4 and TRBJ2-2, with 8 bases that match TRBD2. The germline V gene encodes CDR1 MRHNA and CDR2 SNTAGT. CDR3 size: 15 residues. V was clipped by 8 bases and J by 1 base; unmatched bases: 6. The CDR3 protein is CASGKLAENTGELFF. In DNA form, the CDR3 reads TGTGCCAGCGGCAAACTAGCGGAGAACACCGGGGAGCTGTTTTTT.

The chain recombines TRBV5-6 with TRBJ1-2, with 7 bases that match TRBD1. The V gene's germline CDR1 is SGHDT and CDR2 YYEEEE. The V and J ends lost 0 bases and 7 bases, in that order; junction bases with no gene match: 3. The CDR3 totals 13 residues. The CDR3 DNA reads as TGTGCCAGCAGCTTGGCAGGGGGAGGTGGCTACACCTTC. Its protein is CASSLAGGGGYTF.

The sample holds a few counts of this clone. The gene calls are TRBV9 and TRBJ2-1, with TRBD2 matching over 10 bases. The trim removed 2 bases at V and 7 bases at J, leaving 6 bases unmatched. The CDR3 runs 15 residues. From germline, CDR1 is SGDLS and CDR2 YYNGEE. As DNA, the CDR3 is TGTGCCAGCAGCGTTAGCGGGGGGCCATGGAATGAGCAGTTCTTC. Translation: CASSVSGGPWNEQFF.

This chain uses TRBV5-1 with TRBJ2-7; 9 bases line up with TRBD1. Germline CDR1 and CDR2: SGHRS and YFSETQ. The CDR3 sequence is 15 residues long. The V gene end was trimmed by 0 bases and the J gene end by 0 bases; junction bases not matched to a gene: 1. CDR3 loop: CASSLGTGDSYEQYV. The CDR3 bases are TGCGCCAGCAGCTTGGGGACAGGGGACTCCTACGAGCAGTACGTC.

This clone was recorded a few times. The rearrangement uses TRBV18 and TRBJ1-5; 7 bases are a match to TRBD1. The J segment lost 5 bases and the V segment lost 6 bases, leaving 7 bases of the junction unmatched. CDR1 is KGHSH, CDR2 LQKENI, per germline. The CDR3 runs 14 residues. The CDR3 here is CASSPEGADQPQHF. As DNA, the CDR3 is TGTGCCAGCTCCCCCGAGGGGGCCGATCAGCCCCAGCATTTT.

The table lists this clone with a few counts. The chain combines TRBV25-1 with TRBJ1-5, with 7 positions matching TRBD1. Trimming cost V 6 bases and J 9 bases; bases outside gene matches: 2. CDR1 is MGHDK and CDR2 is SYGVNS in the germline V gene. The CDR3 sequence is 11 residues long. CDR3 in DNA: TGTGCCAGCAGGAGACAGGGGCCCCAGCATTTT. Translated, it gives CASRRQGPQHF.

The chain joins TRBV7-2 to TRBJ2-7; no definite D call. CDR1 and CDR2 from the germline V gene are SGHTA and FQGNSA. V was trimmed by 5 bases and J by 0 bases, leaving 8 bases between them. The CDR3 loop spans 13 amino acids. The CDR3 nucleotides are TGTGCCAGCAGCCCCCCGTTCTCCTACGAGCAGTACTTC. Translated, it gives CASSPPFSYEQYF.

In the case of this clone: Different DNA sequences within this sample yield the same CDR3. The rearrangement links TRBV5-1 to TRBJ2-2; TRBD1 might be the D (6 bases). Germline V gene data show CDR1 as SGHRS and CDR2 as YFSETQ. V lost 0 bases and J lost 4, with 10 bases in between. The CDR3 is made up of 15 amino acids. As DNA, the CDR3 is TGCGCCAGCAGCTTGGGCCAGGGGAGCACCGGGGAGCTGTTTTTT. Protein sequence: CASSLGQGSTGELFF.

This chain joins TRBV2 and TRBJ2-1; no definite D call. This CDR3 region has 11 residues. Germline V CDR1 and CDR2: SNHLY, FYNNEI. Between the trimmed V and J ends, which lost 5 bases and 4 bases, there was a span of 3 bases. CDR3 DNA: TGTGCCAGCAGTTATTACAATGAGCAGTTCTTC. Amino acids: CASSYYNEQFF.

The chain employs TRBV10-1 and TRBJ1-6; no clear D. The CDR3 runs 13 residues. From germline, CDR1 is WNHNN and CDR2 SYGVQD (reference sequence). Trimming left V 3 bases short and J 4 bases short, with 4 bases between. CDR3 sequence (DNA): TGCGCCAGCAGTGAACAGTATAATTCACCCCTCCACTTT. Its translation: CASSEQYNSPLHF.

This clone came up once. This chain connects TRBV6-6 to TRBJ1-5; the match to TRBD1 covers 10 bases. CDR1 and CDR2 (germline): MNHNY, SVGAGI (reference sequence). This CDR3 is built from 13 residues. The trim removed 8 bases at V and 6 bases at J, leaving 4 bases unmatched. The DNA for the CDR3 is TGTGCCAGCGGGACAGGGGCGGCTCAGCCCCAGCATTTT. Amino acid sequence: CASGTGAAQPQHF.

This clone was seen only a few times. V is TRBV11-2 and J is TRBJ2-4; 8 bases agree with TRBD2. The CDR3 has 17 amino acids. Germline V CDR1 and CDR2: SGHAT, FQNNGV. V was pared by 1 base and J by 6 bases, with 11 bases of the junction left unmatched. In nucleotides, the CDR3 is TGTGCCAGCAGCTTAGTCGGGGGGGCCATGGGTGGAAACATTCAGTACTTC. Translation gives CASSLVGGAMGGNIQYF.

On this clone: At one end the junction does not follow the germline gene, possibly because of a read error. CDR3 residues: CASSLDTVFSYGYTF. DNA of the CDR3: TGTGCCAGTTCACTAGATACAGTCTTCTCCTATGGCTACACCTTC. The genes are TRBV18 and TRBJ1-2; D gene uncertain. The germline CDR1 and CDR2 sequences are KGHSH and LQKENI. There are 15 residues in the CDR3.

The chain employs TRBV11-2 and TRBJ2-7; D is perhaps TRBD1 (6 bases). The ends were cut back, 5 bases at V and 10 bases at J, with 18 bases in the middle. Germline V CDR1 and CDR2: SGHAT, FQNNGV. The CDR3 is made up of 13 amino acids. The CDR3 loop is CASSLADQGSQYV. The CDR3 coding sequence is TGTGCCAGCAGCCTGGCGGACCAGGGGAGTCAGTACGTC.

CDR3 region: CASSAKGGSLGYTF. The CDR3 DNA sequence: TGCGCCAGCAGCGCAAAGGGTGGGAGCTTAGGCTACACCTTC. The chain couples TRBV5-1 to TRBJ1-2; D is ambiguous. This CDR3 region has 14 residues. Germline V CDR1 and CDR2: SGHRS, YFSETQ. Trimming pared 4 bases from V and 8 bases from J, leaving 18 bases between.

CDR3 in DNA: TGCGCCAGCAGCTTGGCCTTGAACAGGGATGGCTACACCTTC. This translates into CASSLALNRDGYTF. This chain connects TRBV5-1 to TRBJ1-2; a possible D gene is TRBD1 (6 bases). Germline V gene data show CDR1 as SGHRS and CDR2 as YFSETQ. The V and J ends lost 0 bases and 6 bases respectively, with 12 bases between them. The CDR3 has 14 residues.

This clone was counted only a few times. The chain employs TRBV4-1 and TRBJ2-7, with 14 bases fitting TRBD2. CDR3 length equals 15 residues. CDR1 and CDR2 from the germline V gene are MGHRA and YSYEKL. The ends lost 1 base at V and 5 bases at J; junction bases unmatched: 1. The CDR3 DNA sequence: TGCGCCAGCAGCCAAGGGGGACTAGCGGGGGACGAGCAGTACGTC. It yields the protein CASSQGGLAGDEQYV.

The chain links TRBV5-1 to TRBJ1-6, with D perhaps matching TRBD1 (5 bases). The CDR3 has 15 amino acids. V lost 0 bases to trimming and J lost 7 bases, with 11 bases between them. Looked up from germline, CDR1 is SGHRS and CDR2 is YFSETQ. DNA of the CDR3: TGCGCCAGCAGCTTGGCAGGGCCTGAGAATTCACCCCTCCACTTT. Translating it yields CASSLAGPENSPLHF.

The V call is TRBV28, the J call TRBJ2-7, with 7 bases lining up with TRBD1. The junction had 12 bases not matched to a gene; V was cut back by 3 bases and J by 7 bases. This CDR3 region has 15 residues. Per the germline V gene, CDR1 is MDHEN and CDR2 is SYDVKM. In DNA form, the CDR3 reads TGTGCCAGCAGTTTCCATCGACAGGGTCCAGGAGAGCAGTACTTC. It translates to CASSFHRQGPGEQYF.

The rearrangement uses TRBV27 and TRBJ1-2; 9 positions match TRBD1. CDR1 and CDR2 (germline): MNHEY, SMNVEV (reference sequence). The CDR3 loop spans 12 amino acids. V lost 6 bases, J lost 8 bases, and 4 bases stayed unmatched. CDR3 residues: CASRQGADGYTF. The CDR3 region has the DNA TGTGCCAGCAGACAGGGGGCGGACGGCTACACCTTC.